This T cell receptor (beta chain) was sequenced during a study of identical twins. Overall study findings and caveats: Conclusions were drawn cross-sectionally by statistical analysis, without following the same donors.

TCRdb recomputed calls from the 5' RACE reads with MiXCR, one row per CDR3 protein. This table has 500,000 to 650,000 distinct CDR3 sequences, roughly 6.6% appearing once. V lost 7 bases, J lost 5 bases, and 8 bases stayed unmatched. The CDR3 length is 15 residues. Comments on this clonotype: Antigen unknown.

The sample also formed part of further work on yellow fever vaccine responses in identical twins.

The chain has TRBV12-3 or TRBV12-4 and TRBJ2-1; 10 bases line up with TRBD2. The sequence was obtained from a woman aged 18-29 years in good health. Sequences were obtained from PBMCs. The CDR3: CASTIAGGGHNEQFF. For the CDR3, the DNA is TGTGCCAGCACTATAGCGGGAGGAGGCCACAATGAGCAGTTCTTC.